This T cell receptor (beta chain) was sequenced in a study of cytomegalovirus exposure and HLA in healthy donors. Whole-study context: One earlier analysis, a look at approximately 180 million T cells, found around 110 million unique TCR beta sequences.

In regard to this clone: Its antigen remains unknown.

In the PCR, 60 Vbeta and 13 Jbeta primers were used. This table comes from immunoSEQ multiplex PCR, and its TCRdb copy is limited to in-frame clones, with some not included. The sample includes some 110,000 clones, less than 80% of them seen just once. Points from the study as a whole: There were reportedly fewer N-insertions in an Asian-associated ancestry cluster than the approximately 630-donor mean, in a later analysis. CMV serostatus stood as the only immune exposure information on hand. When analyzed later, a missense DCLRE1C variant was found to be linked to TCR beta V- and J-gene trimming.

Germline lookup yields CDR1 KGHSH and CDR2 LQKENI. There are 13 residues in the CDR3. V shed 6 bases and J 9 bases; nucleotides not matched to a gene: 10. This clonotype was sampled from a young man in good health and CMV-seronegative. The gene calls are TRBV18 and TRBJ1-1, with 7 bases identical to TRBD1. Sequencing used PBMCs. The CDR3 region is CASSPPWDRQAFF. The CDR3 bases are TGTGCCAGCTCGCCCCCTTGGGACAGACAAGCTTTCTTT.